This TCR beta chain was sequenced for a study of shared clonotypes between healthy human individuals. Across the whole study: For every donor, three CD4 naive, three CD4 memory, two CD8 naive and one CD8 memory plates were used.

Method: immunoSEQ multiplex PCR; TCRdb's copy keeps in-frame clones and lacks some. The sample contains around 1.9 million clones, roughly 91% of which appear only once. CD45RO-negative, CCR7-selected cells formed the naive CD8 fraction, which excluded terminally differentiated effector memory CD45RA+ cells. Trimming pared 0 bases from V and 8 bases from J, leaving 16 bases between. Germline V gene data show CDR1 as MNHEY and CDR2 as SMNVEV (reference sequence). The CDR3 spans 15 residues. With regard to this clone: Its antigen is unknown.

Study findings and constraints: Larger estimated richness was generally seen in naive subsets than in memory subsets. Only blood was sampled, and tissue TCR repertoires likely differ from blood ones.

The clonotype originates from a man aged 18 to 35 in good health. Some clones in this sample may be carry-over from other donors' samples. The gene calls are TRBV27 and TRBJ1-2; D unresolved. Sequenced input: naive CD8+ T cells from PBMCs. This chain's CDR3 is CASSLSPEKTFGYTF. As DNA, the CDR3 is TGTGCCAGCAGTTTATCGCCGGAGAAAACTTTCGGCTACACCTTC.